Listed here are 16 T cell receptor beta chains from one sample, sequenced in a study of blood T cell repertoires in COVID-19. TCRdb's table, derived via immunoSEQ multiplex PCR, lists solely in-frame clones and lacks some. The repertoire consists of tens of thousands of clones, with about 88% occurring once and the leading ten covering 12%. The material sequenced was peripheral blood. These receptor sequences come from a human donor in a cohort sampled during active COVID-19.

This chain joins TRBV5-8 and TRBJ1-1; D unclear. The CDR3 has 15 amino acids. Trimming pared 0 bases from V and 0 bases from J, leaving 9 bases between. CDR1 and CDR2 (germline): SGHTS, YDEGEE. CDR3 coding DNA: TGTGCCAGCAGCTTGGTTACAGTTTTGAACACTGAAGCTTTCTTT. This translates into CASSLVTVLNTEAFF. Variable domain in full (rest from reference TRBV5-8 and TRBJ1-1): EAGVTQSPTHLIKTRGQQATLRCSPISGHTSVYWYQQALGLGLQFLLWYDEGEERNRGNFPPRFSGRQFPNYSSELNVNALELEDSALYLCASSLVTVLNTEAFFGQGTRLTVV.

This sequence joins TRBV11-1 and TRBJ1-1; D is perhaps TRBD1 (5 bases). Trimming removed 0 bases from V and 1 base from J, with 12 bases in between. The CDR3 runs 16 residues. Looked up from germline, CDR1 is SGHAT and CDR2 is FQDESV (reference sequence). The CDR3: CASSLAKTASNTEAFF. The CDR3 DNA reads as TGTGCCAGCAGCTTAGCTAAGACAGCATCGAACACTGAAGCTTTCTTT.

The V call is TRBV7-6, the J call TRBJ2-7, with a tentative D call TRBD1 (6 bases). Germline lookup yields CDR1 SGHVS and CDR2 FNYEAQ. The CDR3 runs 17 residues. Trimming removed 0 bases from V and 0 bases from J, with 15 bases in between. The CDR3, as DNA: TGTGCCAGCAGCTTAGCGCCGGGACACTCTAGCTCCTACGAGCAGTACTTC. It specifies CASSLAPGHSSSYEQYF.

This clone appeared a single time. V usage is TRBV7-9 and J usage is TRBJ1-1, with 7 bases fitting TRBD1. Germline V lookup: CDR1 SEHNR, CDR2 FQNEAQ (reference sequence). This CDR3 contains 15 residues. The V gene end was trimmed by 3 bases and the J gene end by 6 bases; junction bases not matched to a gene: 10. The DNA of the CDR3 is TGTGCCAGCAGCTTGGGTCAGGGGGTAATCCCTGAAGCTTTCTTT. Translation: CASSLGQGVIPEAFF.

The chain uses TRBV11-2 and TRBJ1-4; 7 nucleotides agree with TRBD1. J lost 5 bases, V lost 6 bases, and 12 bases had no gene match. Per the germline V gene, CDR1 is SGHAT and CDR2 is FQNNGV. The CDR3 is 16 amino acids. CDR3 sequence: CASRQGTVNTNEKLFF. CDR3 nucleotide sequence: TGTGCCAGCAGGCAGGGGACAGTCAATACGAATGAAAAACTGTTTTTT.

The CDR3 DNA follows: TGTGCCAGTAGTCCGGTCCGGACTAGCGCTGGGGAGCAGTACTTC. The encoded protein is CASSPVRTSAGEQYF. The chain employs TRBV19 and TRBJ2-7; TRBD2 matches at 9 bases. Germline loops: CDR1 LNHDA, CDR2 SQIVND (reference sequence). V was clipped by 5 bases and J by 7 bases; unmatched bases: 12. The CDR3 has 15 amino acids.

This rearrangement joins TRBV7-2 to TRBJ2-7; no reliable D call. CDR3 size: 13 residues. Trimming cost V 2 bases and J 5 bases, with 10 bases left between them. Germline V gene sequence: CDR1 SGHTA, CDR2 FQGNSA. The CDR3 loop is CASSLIVADEQYF. Written as DNA, the CDR3 is TGTGCCAGCAGCTTAATTGTGGCGGACGAGCAGTACTTC. The full variable domain, with the rest looked up from reference TRBV7-2 and TRBJ2-7, is GAGVSQSPSNKVTEKGKDVELRCDPISGHTALYWYRQSLGQGLEFLIYFQGNSAPDKSGLPSDRFSAERTGGSVSTLTIQRTQQEDSAVYLCASSLIVADEQYFGPGTRLTVT.

The chain uses TRBV19 and TRBJ2-1; 11 positions agree with TRBD2. CDR1 is LNHDA, CDR2 SQIVND, per germline (reference sequence). The trim removed 10 bases at V and 5 bases at J, leaving 7 bases unmatched. This CDR3 is 14 amino acids long. The CDR3 nucleotides are TGTGCCACCGCTAGCGGGAGGTCAAACAATGAGCAGTTCTTC. This translates into CATASGRSNNEQFF.

The chain employs TRBV3-1 (or the pseudogene TRBV3-2) and TRBJ2-6; maybe TRBD1 (6 bases). V was cut by 0 bases and J by 1 base, with 19 bases left in between. Germline V gene data show CDR1 as LGHDT and CDR2 as YNNKEL (reference sequence). The CDR3 loop spans 20 amino acids. The CDR3 protein is CASSQDYGKTGSSGANVLTF. CDR3 in DNA: TGTGCCAGCAGCCAAGATTATGGGAAGACAGGATCATCTGGGGCCAACGTCCTGACTTTC.

The CDR3 protein is CASSQEHGAGSYTGELFF. CDR3 DNA sequence: TGTGCCAGCAGCCAAGAACACGGTGCGGGATCCTACACCGGGGAGCTGTTTTTT. J is TRBJ2-2 and V is TRBV4-2; the D gene is possibly TRBD2 (6 bases). Germline CDR1 LGHNA, CDR2 YNFKEQ. Trimming removed 0 bases at V and 3 bases at J, with 17 bases between. The CDR3 sequence is 18 residues long.

The gene calls are TRBV7-9 and TRBJ1-4; D might be TRBD1 (6 bases). Germline V lookup: CDR1 SEHNR, CDR2 FQNEAQ (reference sequence). The CDR3 covers 15 residues. Deletions cut 5 bases from V and 1 base from J, with 11 bases between. CDR3 nucleotides: TGTGCCAGCAGCGACCAACAGGGAACTAATGAAAAACTGTTTTTT. This sequence encodes CASSDQQGTNEKLFF.

The chain couples TRBV5-1 to TRBJ1-1, with D perhaps TRBD1 (6 bases). V gave up 0 bases and J gave up 3 bases, with 6 bases separating them. This CDR3 spans 13 amino acids. Germline V gene lookup returns CDR1 SGHRS and CDR2 YFSETQ. The CDR3 DNA follows: TGCGCCAGCAGCTTGGACAGGGACACTGAAGCTTTCTTT. Residues: CASSLDRDTEAFF.

For this clone: The same CDR3 is also encoded by other DNA sequences in this sample. The V and J genes are TRBV19 and TRBJ1-1; TRBD1 might be the D (5 bases). Germline-derived CDR1 and CDR2 are LNHDA and SQIVND (reference sequence). This CDR3 contains 14 residues. V was trimmed by 2 bases and J by 0 bases, leaving 7 bases between them. This chain's CDR3 is CASSIQGMNTEAFF. In DNA, the CDR3 is TGTGCCAGTAGTATACAGGGTATGAACACTGAAGCTTTCTTT.

This rearrangement joins TRBV6-2 or TRBV6-3 to TRBJ1-5; a weak D match, TRBD1 (5 bases). The V gene's germline CDR1 is MNHEY and CDR2 SVGEGT. V was pared by 0 bases and J by 7 bases, with 16 bases between. The CDR3 runs 16 residues. In DNA, the CDR3 is TGTGCCAGCAGTTACTCCAAAATCAGGGTAGGGCAGCCCCAGCATTTT. Translating gives CASSYSKIRVGQPQHF.

The chain is built from TRBV5-4 and TRBJ2-7; 7 bases align to TRBD2. Germline CDR1 SGHNT, CDR2 YYREEE (reference sequence). V shed 0 bases and J 4 bases; nucleotides not matched to a gene: 4. The CDR3 has 14 residues. The CDR3 DNA follows: TGTGCCAGCAGCTTGGGGGACTACGGTTACGAGCAGTACTTC. The encoded protein is CASSLGDYGYEQYF. The variable domain in full, completed from reference TRBV5-4 and TRBJ2-7, reads ETGVTQSPTHLIKTRGQQVTLRCSSQSGHNTVSWYQQALGQGPQFIFQYYREEENGRGNFPPRFSGLQFPNYSSELNVNALELDDSALYLCASSLGDYGYEQYFGPGTRLTVT.

V usage is TRBV19 and J usage is TRBJ1-3; D is unresolved. V lost 8 bases to trimming and J lost 0 bases, with 14 bases between them. This CDR3 is built from 15 residues. Germline V lookup: CDR1 LNHDA, CDR2 SQIVND (reference sequence). The CDR3 nucleotides read TGTGCCAGTGAAGTTCTACCTTTCTCTGGAAACACCATATATTTT. Protein: CASEVLPFSGNTIYF.